One sample yielded the 24 T cell receptor beta chains listed below, sequenced in a study of blood T cells in healthy people across ages. Sample-barcoded 5' priming and a J-beta primer mix drove a second PCR of about 7 to 12 cycles. One entry per CDR3 protein results from TCRdb running MiXCR on the 5' RACE reads. The sample yields under 950,000 distinct CDR3 sequences, roughly 20% seen once. The specimen sequenced was blood. The source is a man between 65 and 85 years old in good health.

The rearrangement uses TRBV12-3 or TRBV12-4 and TRBJ1-5; the match to TRBD1 covers 7 bases. J gave up 2 bases and V 4 bases, and 5 bases lay outside the gene matches. The CDR3 is made up of 15 amino acids. CDR3 nucleotides: TGTGCCAGCAGTTCCCCAGGGGGAGGCAATCAGCCCCAGCATTTT. Translated: CASSSPGGGNQPQHF.

On this clonotype: A read error may be the cause here, since a much bigger clone is one base away. The chain is built from TRBV20-1 and TRBJ2-5; the D gene is possibly TRBD2 (5 bases). The germline gives CDR1 DFQATT, CDR2 SNEGSKA (reference sequence). The CDR3 is 16 amino acids. V dropped 1 base and J dropped 0 bases, with 15 bases sitting between them. CDR3 amino acids: CSARGVNGLYQETQYF. The CDR3, as DNA: TGCAGTGCTAGAGGTGTCAATGGACTCTACCAAGAGACCCAGTACTTC.

This clonotype has ten or more counts. The chain has TRBV12-3 or TRBV12-4 and TRBJ1-5; TRBD1 matches 9 bases. The CDR3 loop spans 15 amino acids. J lost 5 bases, V lost 5 bases, and 7 bases had no gene match. The CDR3 DNA is TGTGCCAGCAGTCCTCCGGGACAGGGAGATCAGCCCCAGCATTTT. Residues: CASSPPGQGDQPQHF.

This chain uses TRBV5-6 with TRBJ2-4; D remains ambiguous. V was clipped by 1 base and J by 0 bases, with 5 bases between them. Germline V gene lookup returns CDR1 SGHDT and CDR2 YYEEEE. This CDR3 is 14 amino acids long. CDR3 in DNA: TGTGCCAGCAGCTTGCGGACAGCCAAAAACATTCAGTACTTC. Translating gives CASSLRTAKNIQYF.

With regard to this clonotype: Compared with germline, one end of the junction differs, possibly owing to a read error. The rearrangement joins TRBV7-9 to TRBJ2-7, with 10 bases lining up with TRBD2. Germline V gene lookup returns CDR1 SEHNR and CDR2 FQNEAQ (reference sequence). The CDR3 extends over 18 amino acids. CDR3 loop: CASSLNAASGGTLYEQYF. CDR3 coding DNA: TGCGCCAGCAGCTTAAACGCAGCTAGCGGGGGAACACTCTACGAGCAGTACTTC.

V is TRBV13 and J is TRBJ2-1, with D perhaps being TRBD1 or TRBD2 (5 bases each). The V end was cut by 7 bases, the J end by 4 bases, with 17 bases between. The CDR3 has 15 amino acids. Germline V gene sequence: CDR1 PRHDT, CDR2 FYEKMQ (reference sequence). The CDR3 sequence is CASTLGTYIYNEQFF. CDR3 DNA sequence: TGTGCCAGCACCCTAGGGACCTACATATACAATGAGCAGTTCTTC.

This clonotype was counted a few times. This chain connects TRBV6-6 to TRBJ1-1, with D possibly matching TRBD1 (5 bases). V was pared by 2 bases and J by 6 bases, with 16 bases between. This CDR3 has 15 residues. Germline assignment: CDR1 MNHNY and CDR2 SVGAGI (reference sequence). CDR3 coding DNA: TGTGCCAGCAGTTACCCCGGGGTGGGGGAGGCTGAAGCTTTCTTT. Its protein product is CASSYPGVGEAEAFF.

This clonotype was counted at least ten times. V usage is TRBV2 and J usage is TRBJ2-5; either TRBD1 or TRBD2 may fit D (5 bases each). Germline CDR1 reads SNHLY; CDR2 reads FYNNEI. CDR3 length: 12 residues. The ends were cut back, 6 bases at V and 1 base at J, with 6 bases in the middle. Written as DNA, the CDR3 is TGTGCCAGCAGCGGGGCCCAAGAGACCCAGTACTTC. It yields the protein CASSGAQETQYF.

This clonotype occurred a few times. The chain links TRBV7-8 to TRBJ2-5; TRBD2 matches at 11 bases. This CDR3 is built from 16 residues. Trimming removed 5 bases from V and 0 bases from J; junction bases left unmatched: 5. Germline loops: CDR1 SGHVS, CDR2 FQNEAQ. CDR3 nucleotides: TGTGCCAGCAGCCCCAGACTAGCGGGGAACCAAGAGACCCAGTACTTC. Its protein product is CASSPRLAGNQETQYF.

The CDR3 is CASSLERGFNYGYTF. In DNA form, the CDR3 reads TGCGCCAGCAGCTTGGAAAGGGGGTTTAACTATGGCTACACCTTC. The rearrangement joins TRBV5-1 to TRBJ1-2; weak D call: TRBD1 (6 bases). The germline V and J ends were trimmed by 0 bases and 1 base, with 10 bases remaining between them. The CDR3 sequence is 15 residues long. Germline V gene lookup returns CDR1 SGHRS and CDR2 YFSETQ.

The rearrangement uses TRBV5-1 and TRBJ1-2; D perhaps matches TRBD1 (5 bases). The CDR3 extends over 13 amino acids. Trimming pared 4 bases from V and 4 bases from J, leaving 11 bases between. Germline loops: CDR1 SGHRS, CDR2 YFSETQ. CDR3: CASSVDSGYGYTF. For the CDR3, the DNA is TGCGCCAGCAGCGTCGACAGCGGCTATGGCTACACCTTC.

V usage is TRBV7-9 and J usage is TRBJ2-6; tentative D call: TRBD1 (7 bases). Germline V CDR1 and CDR2: SEHNR, FQNEAQ (reference sequence). The CDR3 contains 19 residues. V lost 5 bases to trimming and J lost 0 bases, with 20 bases between them. CDR3 bases: TGTGCCAGCAGCCTCAGGGGGGAAAAGCGATACTCTGGGGCCAACGTCCTGACTTTC. Amino acids: CASSLRGEKRYSGANVLTF.

This clonotype was observed a few times. The genes are TRBV28 and TRBJ2-1; D is possibly TRBD2 (5 bases). V was pared by 2 bases and J by 4 bases, with 18 bases between. The germline gives CDR1 MDHEN, CDR2 SYDVKM. The CDR3 is made up of 17 amino acids. CDR3 region: CASSLAPPGKAYNEQFF. The CDR3 DNA reads as TGTGCCAGCAGTTTAGCCCCCCCGGGAAAAGCTTACAATGAGCAGTTCTTC.

The chain is built from TRBV7-3 and TRBJ2-7; 14 bases match TRBD2. The length of the CDR3 is 18 residues. The V gene end was trimmed by 4 bases and the J gene end by 9 bases; junction bases not matched to a gene: 17. Germline lookup yields CDR1 SGHTA and CDR2 FQGTGA. CDR3 DNA: TGTGCCAGCAGCTCTAGCTGGCCAGGGACTAGCGGGAGTTTCCCGCAGTACGTC. It yields the protein CASSSSWPGTSGSFPQYV.

This clonotype was observed a few times. The V and J genes are TRBV9 and TRBJ1-4; 9 bases are a match to TRBD1. The CDR3 totals 14 residues. The J segment lost 8 bases and the V segment lost 4 bases, leaving 6 bases of the junction unmatched. Per the germline V gene, CDR1 is SGDLS and CDR2 is YYNGEE. The CDR3 DNA sequence: TGTGCCAGCAGCCGGACAGGGGCGCGAGAAAAACTGTTTTTT. This sequence encodes CASSRTGAREKLFF.

The chain carries TRBV9 and TRBJ2-4; no clear D gene. CDR1 is SGDLS, CDR2 YYNGEE, per germline. The CDR3 runs 12 residues. V was pared by 4 bases and J by 6 bases, with 8 bases between. DNA of the CDR3: TGTGCCAGCAGCACCCCCGGAAACATTCAGTACTTC. Translation gives CASSTPGNIQYF.

The chain joins TRBV7-8 to TRBJ1-2; D unclear. Germline V gene sequence: CDR1 SGHVS, CDR2 FQNEAQ. The length of the CDR3 is 15 residues. V was shortened by 1 base and J by 3 bases, with 12 bases between the two germline ends. This chain's CDR3 is CASSLGEGQYYGYTF. For the CDR3, the DNA is TGTGCCAGCAGCTTAGGAGAGGGCCAGTACTATGGCTACACCTTC.

The gene calls are TRBV29-1 and TRBJ1-1; the D gene is possibly TRBD1 (5 bases). Trimming stripped 6 bases from V and 0 bases from J, with 11 bases between. The CDR3 sequence is 13 residues long. Germline V gene data show CDR1 as SQVTM and CDR2 as ANQGSEA. The CDR3 DNA is TGCAGCGTCACGGGGGAGCTGAACACTGAAGCTTTCTTT. This translates into CSVTGELNTEAFF.

The chain recombines TRBV2 with TRBJ2-2, with 7 positions matching TRBD1. V gave up 5 bases and J gave up 3 bases; unmatched junction bases: 3. Germline loops: CDR1 SNHLY, CDR2 FYNNEI. The CDR3 loop spans 14 amino acids. The CDR3 is CASSPTGYTGELFF. The CDR3 DNA sequence: TGTGCCAGCAGTCCGACAGGGTACACCGGGGAGCTGTTTTTT.

This clonotype was picked up a small number of times. The J gene is TRBJ2-1, the V gene TRBV30; 7 nucleotides line up with TRBD1. The closer fit of TRBJ2-5 to the DNA end suggests the J call may be wrong. The CDR3 is 12 residues long. The germline gives CDR1 GTSNPN, CDR2 SVGIG (reference sequence). Here the CDR3 DNA reads TGTGCCTGGAGACAGGGGCGGGAGACCCAGTACTTC. This sequence encodes CAWRQGRETQYF.

The chain links TRBV12-3 or TRBV12-4 to TRBJ1-5; D is unresolved. There are 12 residues in the CDR3. V lost 7 bases to trimming and J lost 5 bases, with 9 bases between them. The CDR3 DNA reads TGTGCCAGCACCACATCCTATCAGCCCCAGCATTTT. Translated: CASTTSYQPQHF.

This clonotype showed up just a few times. This sequence joins TRBV12-3 or TRBV12-4 and TRBJ2-5, with TRBD2 matching 7 bases. The length of the CDR3 is 18 residues. Trimming removed 5 bases from V and 0 bases from J; junction bases left unmatched: 15. In DNA, the CDR3 is TGTGCCAGCAGTCAACTAGTTATGGGGAGGGATTACCAAGAGACCCAGTACTTC. It codes for CASSQLVMGRDYQETQYF.

As DNA, the CDR3 is TGTGCCAGCACCATAAGGGGCACAGGAGACACTGAAGCTTTCTTT. Protein product: CASTIRGTGDTEAFF. This chain uses TRBV6-2 or TRBV6-3 with TRBJ1-1, with D tentatively TRBD1 (5 bases). Per the germline V gene, CDR1 is MNHEY and CDR2 is SVGEGT. V was cut by 7 bases and J by 3 bases, with 18 bases left in between. This CDR3 spans 15 amino acids.

The rearrangement joins TRBV7-8 to TRBJ1-2, with D possibly being TRBD1 (5 bases). Germline CDR1 and CDR2: SGHVS and FQNEAQ. This CDR3 is 15 amino acids long. V lost 0 bases, J lost 7 bases, and 15 bases lay in between. The CDR3 region is CASSLAAGNSGGYTF. The CDR3 coding sequence is TGTGCCAGCAGCTTAGCGGCAGGGAATTCGGGTGGCTACACCTTC.